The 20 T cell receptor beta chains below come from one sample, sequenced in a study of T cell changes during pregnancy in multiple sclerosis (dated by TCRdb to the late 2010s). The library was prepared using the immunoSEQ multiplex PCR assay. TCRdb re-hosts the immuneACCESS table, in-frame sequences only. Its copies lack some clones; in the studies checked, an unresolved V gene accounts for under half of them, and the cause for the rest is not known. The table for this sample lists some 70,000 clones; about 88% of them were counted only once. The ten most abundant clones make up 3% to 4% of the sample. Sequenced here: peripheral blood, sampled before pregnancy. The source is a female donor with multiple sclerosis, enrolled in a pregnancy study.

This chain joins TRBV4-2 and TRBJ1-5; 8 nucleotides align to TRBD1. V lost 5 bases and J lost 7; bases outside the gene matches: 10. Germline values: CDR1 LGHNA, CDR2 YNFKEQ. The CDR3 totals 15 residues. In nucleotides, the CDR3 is TGTGCCAGCAGCAAGCTTCAGGGGGCAGGACAGCCCCAGCATTTT. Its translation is CASSKLQGAGQPQHF.

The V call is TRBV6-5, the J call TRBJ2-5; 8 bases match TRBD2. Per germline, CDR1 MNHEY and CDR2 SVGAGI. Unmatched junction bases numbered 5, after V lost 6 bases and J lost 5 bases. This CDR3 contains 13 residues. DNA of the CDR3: TGTGCCAGCAGAGCGGGGGTACTGGAGACCCAGTACTTC. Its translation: CASRAGVLETQYF.

The DNA of the CDR3 is TGTGCCAGCAGTGAAGCGAAGAGAACCTATAGCAATCAGCCCCAGCATTTT. This encodes CASSEAKRTYSNQPQHF. The genes are TRBV6-1 and TRBJ1-5; unclear D gene. Germline CDR1 MNHNS, CDR2 SASEGT. The CDR3 runs 17 residues. V dropped 0 bases and J dropped 0 bases, with 12 bases sitting between them.

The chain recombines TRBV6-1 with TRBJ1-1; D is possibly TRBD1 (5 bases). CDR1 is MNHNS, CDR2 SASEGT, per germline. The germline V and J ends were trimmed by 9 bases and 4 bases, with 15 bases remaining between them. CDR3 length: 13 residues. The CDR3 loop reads CASGAVRTTEAFF. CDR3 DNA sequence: TGTGCCAGTGGGGCCGTTAGAACCACTGAAGCTTTCTTT.

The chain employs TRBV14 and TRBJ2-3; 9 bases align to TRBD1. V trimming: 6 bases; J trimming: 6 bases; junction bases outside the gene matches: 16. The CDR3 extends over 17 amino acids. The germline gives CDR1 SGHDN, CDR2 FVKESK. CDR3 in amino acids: CASSRQGDTQMTDTQYF. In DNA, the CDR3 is TGTGCCAGCAGTAGACAGGGGGACACACAAATGACCGATACGCAGTATTTT.

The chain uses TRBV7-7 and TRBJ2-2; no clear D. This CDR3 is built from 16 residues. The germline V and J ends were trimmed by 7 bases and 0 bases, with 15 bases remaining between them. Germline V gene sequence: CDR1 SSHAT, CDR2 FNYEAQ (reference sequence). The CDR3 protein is CASTPYIPANTGELFF. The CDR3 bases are TGTGCCAGCACCCCCTATATTCCGGCGAACACCGGGGAGCTGTTTTTT.

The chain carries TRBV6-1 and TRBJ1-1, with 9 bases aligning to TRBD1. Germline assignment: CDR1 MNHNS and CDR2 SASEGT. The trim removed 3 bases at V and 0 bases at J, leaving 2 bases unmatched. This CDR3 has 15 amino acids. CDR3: CASSEDRGMNTEAFF. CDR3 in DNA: TGTGCCAGCAGTGAGGACAGGGGAATGAACACTGAAGCTTTCTTT.

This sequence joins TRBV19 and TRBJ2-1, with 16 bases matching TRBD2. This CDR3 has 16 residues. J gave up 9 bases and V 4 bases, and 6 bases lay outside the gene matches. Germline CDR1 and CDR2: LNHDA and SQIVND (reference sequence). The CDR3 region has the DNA TGTGCCAGTAGTAACATCGGGACTAGCGGGGGGGCTGAGCAGTTCTTC. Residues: CASSNIGTSGGAEQFF.

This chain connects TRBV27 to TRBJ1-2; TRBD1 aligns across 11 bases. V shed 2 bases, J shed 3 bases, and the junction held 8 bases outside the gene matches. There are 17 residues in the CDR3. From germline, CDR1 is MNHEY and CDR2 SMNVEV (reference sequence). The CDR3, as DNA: TGTGCCAGCAGTTTAGCGTCTAGGACAGGGGGCCACTATGGCTACACCTTC. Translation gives CASSLASRTGGHYGYTF.

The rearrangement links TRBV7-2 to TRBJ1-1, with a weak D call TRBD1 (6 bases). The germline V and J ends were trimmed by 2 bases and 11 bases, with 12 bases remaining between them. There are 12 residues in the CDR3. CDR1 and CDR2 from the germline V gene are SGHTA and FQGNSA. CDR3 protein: CASSLTGSRAFF. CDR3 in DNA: TGTGCCAGCAGCTTAACAGGGTCTAGGGCTTTCTTT.

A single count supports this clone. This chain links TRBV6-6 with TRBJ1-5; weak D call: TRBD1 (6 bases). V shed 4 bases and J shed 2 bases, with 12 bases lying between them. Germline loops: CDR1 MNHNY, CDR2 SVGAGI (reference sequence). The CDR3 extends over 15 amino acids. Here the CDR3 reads CASSFTGFGNQPQHF. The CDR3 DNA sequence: TGTGCCAGCAGTTTTACAGGGTTTGGCAATCAGCCCCAGCATTTT.

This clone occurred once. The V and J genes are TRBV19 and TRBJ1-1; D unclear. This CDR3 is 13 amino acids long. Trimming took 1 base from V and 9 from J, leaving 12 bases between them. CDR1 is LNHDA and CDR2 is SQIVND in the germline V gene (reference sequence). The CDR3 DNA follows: TGTGCCAGTAGTATAGGTGGAGGCCTCAAAGCTTTCTTT. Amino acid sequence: CASSIGGGLKAFF.

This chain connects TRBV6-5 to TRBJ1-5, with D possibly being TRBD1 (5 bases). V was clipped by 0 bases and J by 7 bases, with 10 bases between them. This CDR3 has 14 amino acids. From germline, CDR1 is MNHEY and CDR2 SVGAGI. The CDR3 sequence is CASSYSASGQPQHF. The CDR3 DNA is TGTGCCAGCAGTTACTCGGCATCAGGGCAGCCCCAGCATTTT.

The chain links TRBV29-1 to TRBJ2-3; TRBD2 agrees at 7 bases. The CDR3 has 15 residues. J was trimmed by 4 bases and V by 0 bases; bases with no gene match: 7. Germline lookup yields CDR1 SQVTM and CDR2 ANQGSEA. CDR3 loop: CSVEDRGGNSDTQYF. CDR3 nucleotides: TGCAGCGTTGAAGATAGGGGAGGGAATTCAGATACGCAGTATTTT.

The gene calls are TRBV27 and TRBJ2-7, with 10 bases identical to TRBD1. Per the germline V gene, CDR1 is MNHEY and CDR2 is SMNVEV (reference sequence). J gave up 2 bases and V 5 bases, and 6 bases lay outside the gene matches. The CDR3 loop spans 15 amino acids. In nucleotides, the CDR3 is TGTGCCAGCAGTCCGGGGACAGGGGCCACCTACGAGCAGTACTTC. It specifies CASSPGTGATYEQYF.

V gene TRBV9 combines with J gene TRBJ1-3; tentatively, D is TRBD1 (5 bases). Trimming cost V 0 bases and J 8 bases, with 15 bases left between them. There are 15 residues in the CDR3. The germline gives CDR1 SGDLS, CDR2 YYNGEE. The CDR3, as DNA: TGTGCCAGCAGCGTAGAGTGGTGGCGGGGACACACCATATATTTT. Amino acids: CASSVEWWRGHTIYF.

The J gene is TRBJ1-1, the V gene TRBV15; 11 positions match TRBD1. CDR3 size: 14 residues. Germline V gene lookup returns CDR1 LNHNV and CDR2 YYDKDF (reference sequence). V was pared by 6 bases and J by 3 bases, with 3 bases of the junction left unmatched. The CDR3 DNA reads TGTGCCACCAGGGGGGACAGGGGGGACACTGAAGCTTTCTTT. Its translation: CATRGDRGDTEAFF.

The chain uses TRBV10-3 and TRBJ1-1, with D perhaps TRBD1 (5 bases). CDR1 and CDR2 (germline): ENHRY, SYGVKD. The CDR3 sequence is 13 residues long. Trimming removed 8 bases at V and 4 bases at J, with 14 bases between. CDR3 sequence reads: CAIERQGGTEAFF. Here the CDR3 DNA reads TGTGCCATCGAGAGGCAGGGCGGCACTGAAGCTTTCTTT.

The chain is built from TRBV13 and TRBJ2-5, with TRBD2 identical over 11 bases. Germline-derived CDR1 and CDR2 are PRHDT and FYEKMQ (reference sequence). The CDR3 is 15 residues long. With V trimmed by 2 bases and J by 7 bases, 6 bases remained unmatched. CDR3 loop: CASSLKLAGDATQYF. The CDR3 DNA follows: TGTGCCAGCAGCTTAAAACTAGCGGGAGATGCGACCCAGTACTTC. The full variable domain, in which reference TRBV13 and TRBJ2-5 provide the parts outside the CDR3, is AAGVIQSPRHLIKEKRETATLKCYPIPRHDTVYWYQQGPGQDPQFLISFYEKMQSDKGSIPDRFSAQQFSDYHSELNMSSLELGDSALYFCASSLKLAGDATQYFGPGTRLLVL.

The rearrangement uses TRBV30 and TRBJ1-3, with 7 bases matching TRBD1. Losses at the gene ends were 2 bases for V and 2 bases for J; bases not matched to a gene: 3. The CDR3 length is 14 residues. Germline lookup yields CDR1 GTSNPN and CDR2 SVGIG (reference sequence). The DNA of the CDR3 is TGTGCCTGGAGTCCTGGGACAGCTGGAAACACCATATATTTT. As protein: CAWSPGTAGNTIYF.